This T cell receptor (beta chain) was captured in a study of control samples from healthy donors and cancer patients. Libraries were prepared by immunoSEQ multiplex PCR; TCRdb keeps only in-frame clonotypes and omits some of them. The sample contains 160,000 or so clones, 85% to 95% of which appear only once. Source material: blood. This receptor was taken from a man over 45 in good health.

The CDR3 DNA follows: TGTGCCAGCAGCGGGCGGGAGGGAGCCTACGAGCAGTACTTC. Residues: CASSGREGAYEQYF. This rearrangement joins TRBV6-5 to TRBJ2-7; 9 bases agree with TRBD2. The germline gives CDR1 MNHEY, CDR2 SVGAGI. Germline trimming cut 6 bases from V and 2 bases from J; bases unmatched to any gene: 5. The CDR3 length is 14 residues.